Following are 9 T cell receptor beta chains from one sample sequenced in a study of T cell clones after liver transplantation. Profiling relied on immunoSEQ multiplex PCR, and the TCRdb table lists in-frame clones only, not all of them. The sample lists about 75,000 clones, around four fifths occurring once. The sequencing here drew on CD4+ T cells from blood, taken about 50 months after liver transplant. The origin of the receptors is a human patient who received a liver transplant. Some T cells may be graft donor cells.

The CDR3 loop reads CASSRTNTGELFF. Written as DNA, the CDR3 is TGTGCCAGCAGCCGTACCAACACCGGGGAGCTGTTTTTT. The chain recombines TRBV7-7 with TRBJ2-2; D remains unclear. V lost 5 bases to trimming and J lost 2 bases, with 6 bases between them. This CDR3 has 13 amino acids. Germline V gene sequence: CDR1 SSHAT, CDR2 FNYEAQ (reference sequence).

This chain uses TRBV5-1 with TRBJ2-3, with D hard to call. CDR3 length: 12 amino acids. Deletions cut 0 bases from V and 6 bases from J, with 5 bases between. Looked up from germline, CDR1 is SGHRS and CDR2 is YFSETQ. The CDR3 reads CASSLDLDTQYF. The CDR3 nucleotides are TGCGCCAGCAGCTTGGATTTGGATACGCAGTATTTT.

The chain employs TRBV5-4 and TRBJ1-2; 10 bases align to TRBD1. The CDR3 runs to 16 residues. CDR1 is SGHNT, CDR2 YYREEE, per germline (reference sequence). Unmatched junction bases numbered 7, after V lost 3 bases and J lost 2 bases. CDR3 DNA sequence: TGTGCCAGCAGCTCTCGGACGACAGGGGGCAACTATGGCTACACCTTC. Translating gives CASSSRTTGGNYGYTF.

CDR3 bases: TGTGCCAGCAGCTTGGGGGGCTCTGGAAACACCATATATTTT. Encoded protein: CASSLGGSGNTIYF. The genes are TRBV5-4 and TRBJ1-3, with D unresolved. CDR3 length equals 14 residues. Looked up from germline, CDR1 is SGHNT and CDR2 is YYREEE (reference sequence). Trimming pared 0 bases from V and 0 bases from J, leaving 4 bases between.

The genes are TRBV5-1 and TRBJ1-1, with D possibly being TRBD1 (5 bases). The CDR3 sequence is 14 residues long. Trimming took off 4 bases at V and 5 bases at J, with 15 bases between the two ends. Per the germline V gene, CDR1 is SGHRS and CDR2 is YFSETQ. The CDR3 DNA reads TGCGCCAGCAGCCCCGGAGTGACAGAGACTGAAGCTTTCTTT. Translation: CASSPGVTETEAFF.

The chain combines TRBV7-2 with TRBJ1-2; 8 nucleotides align to TRBD1. The trim removed 5 bases at V and 3 bases at J, leaving 8 bases unmatched. This CDR3 contains 15 residues. Germline CDR1 reads SGHTA; CDR2 reads FQGNSA. In DNA, the CDR3 is TGTGCCAGCAGCCCCCGGACAGGGACGCACTATGGCTACACCTTC. It codes for CASSPRTGTHYGYTF.

The gene calls are TRBV5-1 and TRBJ2-7, with D possibly matching TRBD2 (6 bases). Deletions cut 5 bases from V and 0 bases from J, with 15 bases between. This CDR3 spans 15 amino acids. The germline CDR1 and CDR2 sequences are SGHRS and YFSETQ. The DNA of the CDR3 is TGCGCCAGCAGGGAGGGAGCTGGGAGCTCCTACGAGCAGTACTTC. Amino acids: CASREGAGSSYEQYF.

V usage is TRBV28 and J usage is TRBJ2-1, with TRBD2 identical over 8 bases. Trimming cost V 7 bases and J 1 base; bases outside gene matches: 9. CDR3 length: 16 residues. The germline V gene encodes CDR1 MDHEN and CDR2 SYDVKM. The CDR3: CASTGSSGRSYNEQFF. The CDR3 bases are TGTGCCAGCACCGGATCTAGCGGGCGGTCCTACAATGAGCAGTTCTTC.

The chain employs TRBV5-6 and TRBJ2-5; TRBD2 matches 10 bases. Looked up from germline, CDR1 is SGHDT and CDR2 is YYEEEE. This CDR3 region has 16 residues. The J segment lost 5 bases and the V segment lost 3 bases, leaving 10 bases of the junction unmatched. This chain's CDR3 is CASSSTRTSGKETQYF. CDR3 coding DNA: TGTGCCAGCAGCTCGACCCGGACTAGCGGCAAGGAGACCCAGTACTTC. The full variable domain, rest sourced from reference TRBV5-6 and TRBJ2-5, is DAGVTQSPTHLIKTRGQQVTLRCSPKSGHDTVSWYQQALGQGPQFIFQYYEEEERQRGNFPDRFSGHQFPNYSSELNVNALLLGDSALYLCASSSTRTSGKETQYFGPGTRLLVL.